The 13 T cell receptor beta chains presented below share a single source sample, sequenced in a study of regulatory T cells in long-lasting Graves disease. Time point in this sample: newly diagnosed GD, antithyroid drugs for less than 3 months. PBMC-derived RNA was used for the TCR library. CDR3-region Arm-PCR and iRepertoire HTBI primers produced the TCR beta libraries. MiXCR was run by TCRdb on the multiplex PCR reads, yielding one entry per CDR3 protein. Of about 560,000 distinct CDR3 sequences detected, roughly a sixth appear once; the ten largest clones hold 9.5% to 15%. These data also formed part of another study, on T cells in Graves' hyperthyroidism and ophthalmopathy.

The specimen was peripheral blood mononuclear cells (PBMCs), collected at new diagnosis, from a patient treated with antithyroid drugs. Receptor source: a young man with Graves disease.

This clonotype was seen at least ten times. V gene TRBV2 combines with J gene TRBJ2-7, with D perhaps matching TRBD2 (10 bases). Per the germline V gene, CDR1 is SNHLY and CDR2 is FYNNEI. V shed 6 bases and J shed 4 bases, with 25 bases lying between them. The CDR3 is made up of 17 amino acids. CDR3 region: CASRAGQGRTSGYEQYF. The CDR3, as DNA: TGTGCCAGCAGGGCGGGACAGGGACGGACTAGCGGTTACGAGCAGTACTTC.

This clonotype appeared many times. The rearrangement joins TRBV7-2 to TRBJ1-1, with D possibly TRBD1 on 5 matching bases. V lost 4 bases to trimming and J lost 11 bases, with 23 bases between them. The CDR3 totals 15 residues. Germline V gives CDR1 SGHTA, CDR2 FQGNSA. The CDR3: CASSWDADTSAPAFF. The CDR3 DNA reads TGTGCCAGCAGCTGGGACGCGGACACCTCAGCCCCCGCTTTCTTT.

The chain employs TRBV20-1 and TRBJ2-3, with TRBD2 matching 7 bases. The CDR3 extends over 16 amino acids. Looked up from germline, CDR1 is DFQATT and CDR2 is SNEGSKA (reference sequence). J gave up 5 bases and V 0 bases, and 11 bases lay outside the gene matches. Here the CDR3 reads CSARDAGREREDTQYF. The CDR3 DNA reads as TGCAGTGCTAGAGATGCCGGGCGGGAGCGCGAAGATACGCAGTATTTT.

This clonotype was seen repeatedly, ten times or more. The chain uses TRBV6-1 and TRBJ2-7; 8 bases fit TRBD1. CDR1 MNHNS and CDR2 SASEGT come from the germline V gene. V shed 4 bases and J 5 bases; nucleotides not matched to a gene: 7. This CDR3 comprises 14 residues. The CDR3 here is CASSVDRADNEQYF. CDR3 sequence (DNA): TGTGCCAGCAGTGTGGACAGGGCTGATAACGAGCAGTACTTC.

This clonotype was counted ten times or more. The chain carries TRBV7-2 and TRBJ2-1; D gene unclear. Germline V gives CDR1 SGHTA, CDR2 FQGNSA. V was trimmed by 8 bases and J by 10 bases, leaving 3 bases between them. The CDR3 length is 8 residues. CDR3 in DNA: TGTGCCAGCGCCGAGCAGTTCTTC. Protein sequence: CASAEQFF. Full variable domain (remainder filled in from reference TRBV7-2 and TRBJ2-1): GAGVSQSPSNKVTEKGKDVELRCDPISGHTALYWYRQSLGQGLEFLIYFQGNSAPDKSGLPSDRFSAERTGGSVSTLTIQRTQQEDSAVYLCASAEQFFGPGTRLTVL.

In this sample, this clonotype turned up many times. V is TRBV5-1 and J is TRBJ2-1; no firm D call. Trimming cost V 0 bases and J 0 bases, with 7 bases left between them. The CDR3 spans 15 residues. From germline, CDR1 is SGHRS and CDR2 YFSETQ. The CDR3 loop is CASSLGTRSYNEQFF. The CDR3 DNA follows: TGCGCCAGCAGCTTGGGAACCCGCTCCTACAATGAGCAGTTCTTC.

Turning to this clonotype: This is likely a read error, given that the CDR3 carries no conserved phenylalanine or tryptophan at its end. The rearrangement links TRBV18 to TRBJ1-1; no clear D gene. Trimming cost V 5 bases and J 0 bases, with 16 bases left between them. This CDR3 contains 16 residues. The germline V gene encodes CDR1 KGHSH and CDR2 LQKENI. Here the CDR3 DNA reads TGTGCCAGCTCAGTGACTGGACCGCCAATGAACACTGAAGCTTTCCTT. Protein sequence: CASSVTGPPMNTEAFL.

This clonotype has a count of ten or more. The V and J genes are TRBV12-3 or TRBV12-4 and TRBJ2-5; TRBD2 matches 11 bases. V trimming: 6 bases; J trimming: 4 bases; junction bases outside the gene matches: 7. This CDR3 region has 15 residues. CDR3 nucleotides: TGTGCCAGCAGCCAACTTACTAGCGGGGGAGAGACCCAGTACTTC. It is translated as CASSQLTSGGETQYF.

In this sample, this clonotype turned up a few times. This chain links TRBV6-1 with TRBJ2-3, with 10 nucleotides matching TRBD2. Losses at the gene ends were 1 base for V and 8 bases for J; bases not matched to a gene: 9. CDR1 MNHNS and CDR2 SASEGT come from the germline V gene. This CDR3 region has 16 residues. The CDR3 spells CASSEGWASGSVTQYF. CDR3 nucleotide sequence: TGTGCCAGCAGTGAAGGTTGGGCTAGCGGGAGCGTTACGCAGTATTTT.

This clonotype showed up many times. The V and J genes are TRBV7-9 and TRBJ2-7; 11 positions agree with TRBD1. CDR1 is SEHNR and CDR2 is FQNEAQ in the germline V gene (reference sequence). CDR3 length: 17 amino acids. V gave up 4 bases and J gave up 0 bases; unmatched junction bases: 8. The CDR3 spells CASSSPSGTGGSYEQYF. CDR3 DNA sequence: TGTGCCAGCAGCTCACCCTCCGGGACAGGGGGCTCCTACGAGCAGTACTTC.

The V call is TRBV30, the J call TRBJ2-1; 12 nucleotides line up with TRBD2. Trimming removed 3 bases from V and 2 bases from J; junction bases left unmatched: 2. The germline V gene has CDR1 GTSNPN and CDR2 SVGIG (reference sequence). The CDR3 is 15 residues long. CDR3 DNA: TGTGCCTGGAGCCGGACTAGCGGGGCCTACAATGAGCAGTTCTTC. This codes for CAWSRTSGAYNEQFF.

CDR3 DNA: TGTGCCAGCCTCCCCCCGGGGGGCGGGAGTTACTACGAGCAGTACTTC. This codes for CASLPPGGGSYYEQYF. The rearrangement links TRBV6-1 to TRBJ2-7; TRBD2 might be the D (7 bases). Germline V gives CDR1 MNHNS, CDR2 SASEGT. CDR3 length equals 16 residues. V lost 8 bases and J 3 bases, leaving 23 bases between the germline ends.

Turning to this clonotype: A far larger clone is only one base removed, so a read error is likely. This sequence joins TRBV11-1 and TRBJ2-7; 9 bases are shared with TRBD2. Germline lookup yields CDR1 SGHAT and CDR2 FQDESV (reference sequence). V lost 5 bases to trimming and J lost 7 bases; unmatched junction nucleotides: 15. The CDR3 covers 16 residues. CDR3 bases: TGTGCCAGCAGCCCCCCCTCTGGCGGGAGGGACGGTGAGCAGTACTTC. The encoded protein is CASSPPSGGRDGEQYF. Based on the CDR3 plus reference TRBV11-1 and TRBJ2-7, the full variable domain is EAEVAQSPRYKITEKSQAVAFWCDPISGHATLYWYRQILGQGPELLVQFQDESVVDDSQLPKDRFSAERLKGVDSTLKIQPAELGDSAMYLCASSPPSGGRDGEQYFGPGTRLTVT.